A single T cell receptor (beta chain) is shown here with its context. Which antigen it targets is not known. Per-base quality was not reported, and no clone a single base away is much larger than it. The immunoSEQ Assay, a bias-controlled multiplex PCR, was used to amplify TCRbeta CDR3 regions from genomic DNA. Per the source publication's procedure: The number of nucleated cells in each sample was estimated by amplification of reference gene primers within the assay. To quantify the absolute abundance of each unique TCRbeta CDR3 rearrangement, sequence reads were collapsed and filtered. For each sample, productive Simpson clonality was calculated as the square root of Simpson's diversity index across productive rearrangements. In TCRdb, the immuneACCESS table is reduced to in-frame sequences with V and J assigned. These tables do not hold every clone; where another copy was compared, an unresolved V gene accounts for under half, and the others remain unexplained. V, J and clone size derive from that table, while D and trimming were established from the DNA sequence. A total of around 150,000 clones appear in this sample, 87% of them only once. Of the sample, roughly 4.5% falls within the top ten clones.

CDR1 and CDR2 were assigned from the germline V gene as SGDLS and YYNGEE. Deletion took 0 bases off V and 3 bases off J, with a span of 16 bases between the germline ends. The CDR3 goes from the cysteine to the phenylalanine over 16 residues. Kept here is only the CDR3 DNA, which spans 48 bases and is read in frame from base 1. These data belong to a study of blood T cell repertoires in COVID-19 (dated by TCRdb to about 2020). Context from the whole study: The collaborator samples originated in the United States, Italy and Spain and spanned the acute and convalescent phases of COVID-19. The material from the prospective study consisted of cDNA or gDNA derived from T cells, B-cell-depleted T cells, or PBMCs. The dataset comprised deeply sampled blood TCRbeta repertoires from subjects exposed to, actively infected with, or recovered from COVID-19. A freely available public database, intended as a resource for researchers studying the immune response to SARS-CoV-2, is where the repertoires were released. The samples were drawn from the first 160 participants of the ongoing ImmuneRACE study and from 1,200 or so subjects provided by 6 global collaborators. Sample metadata almost always included a de-identified subject ID, COVID-19 status, age in years and sex. Where available, HLA class I and class II types were obtained from metadata supplied by the sample provider rather than from assay-based typing.

Summary of the overall study and its limitations: The quantity of clinical and demographic metadata differed by source and by participant and was supplied without curation.

Each collaborating institution followed its own protocols to collect whole blood in K2EDTA tubes. For TCRbeta analysis, collaborators shipped samples in one of three forms: frozen whole blood, isolated PBMCs, or DNA extracted from either of those sample types. The TCR sequence derives from a woman in her fifties or sixties with active or convalescent COVID-19. This sequence uses TRBV9 and TRBJ2-7, and TRBD1 may be the D gene, going by 6 matching bases. The sample comprised peripheral blood. The sequenced DNA: TGTGCCAGCAGCGTAGGGACAGTCAGTAACCTCTACGAGCAGTACTTC. Its coded protein is CASSVGTVSNLYEQYF.